The T cell receptor beta chain under discussion was sequenced for a study of blood T cells in healthy people across ages. About the study: Using template switching, researchers captured about one barcoded beta molecule for each two T cells. Study outcomes and limitations: In long-lived donors, naive CD4+ cell counts and diversity exceeded those of aged donors. A roughly linear age-dependent decrease characterized TCR beta diversity per million T cells.

PBMCs, at least 6 million per sample, were isolated. Using a J-beta primer mix together with a sample-barcoded 5' primer, a second PCR was run for roughly 7 to 12 cycles. Using its own MiXCR run on the 5' RACE reads, TCRdb lists one record per CDR3 protein. The sample lists 1.5 million to 2 million distinct CDR3 sequences, just under 50% occurring once. A remark on this clonotype: Its target is not known.

Germline V CDR1 and CDR2: MNHEY, SMNVEV (reference sequence). The CDR3 is 14 residues long. V lost 5 bases, J lost 5 bases, and 5 bases stayed unmatched. The sequenced sample consisted of blood. The V and J genes are TRBV27 and TRBJ2-2; TRBD2 aligns across 7 bases. This receptor was identified in a woman between 40 and 55 years old in good health. CDR3 sequence reads: CASSLAAGTGELFF. The CDR3 DNA reads as TGTGCCAGCAGTCTAGCGGCAGGAACCGGGGAGCTGTTTTTT.